This TCR beta chain was recorded in a study of blood T cells in healthy people across ages. Findings and caveats of the study: Roughly linear age-related decline in beta diversity appeared, significant by age approximately 40.

This CDR3 has 12 amino acids. V was clipped by 2 bases and J by 6 bases, with 5 bases between them. Germline CDR1 and CDR2: SGHVS and FNYEAQ. Then a second PCR, running about 6 to 11 cycles, was carried out with a sample-barcoded 5' primer and a J-beta primer mix. TCRdb recomputed calls from the 5' RACE reads with MiXCR, one row per CDR3 protein. The sample lists roughly 700,000 distinct CDR3 sequences, around half seen once, with around 32% in the top ten. This clonotype has more than one count but fewer than ten. Its antigen is still unknown. V is TRBV7-6 and J is TRBJ2-1; D is ambiguous. This clonotype was sampled from a woman aged 60-75 years in good health. The sample consisted of blood. CDR3 residues: CASSLKGNEQFF. CDR3 bases: TGTGCCAGCAGCTTAAAAGGCAATGAGCAGTTCTTC.